Following are 27 T cell receptor beta chains from one sample sequenced in a study of control samples from healthy donors and cancer patients. Here immunoSEQ multiplex PCR was the method, and the copy in TCRdb shows in-frame clones only, minus some. The sample includes around 150,000 clones, nearly 96% of them seen just once. Sample: blood. The receptor source for this set is a woman aged 25 to 39 in good health.

This clone was seen once. The chain has TRBV7-3 and TRBJ2-3; D perhaps matches TRBD1 (6 bases). This CDR3 spans 15 amino acids. In germline, CDR1 is SGHTA, CDR2 FQGTGA. Trimming stripped 0 bases from V and 2 bases from J, with 9 bases between. The CDR3 loop is CASSLTGAVTDTQYF. CDR3 sequence (DNA): TGTGCCAGCAGCTTAACGGGGGCCGTCACAGATACGCAGTATTTT.

The rearrangement links TRBV27 to TRBJ1-2; 10 bases align to TRBD1. Germline V lookup: CDR1 MNHEY, CDR2 SMNVEV (reference sequence). Trimming removed 4 bases from V and 6 bases from J; junction bases left unmatched: 5. This CDR3 has 14 amino acids. CDR3 amino acids: CASSYSGQGNGYTF. The DNA for the CDR3 is TGTGCCAGCAGTTACTCGGGACAGGGGAATGGCTACACCTTC.

This chain links TRBV5-1 with TRBJ2-7; 14 nucleotides line up with TRBD2. The germline gives CDR1 SGHRS, CDR2 YFSETQ. Unmatched junction bases numbered 9, after V lost 3 bases and J lost 1 base. The CDR3 runs 18 residues. CDR3 nucleotide sequence: TGCGCCAGCAGCTACAACGCCGGGACTAGCGGGAGTTCCTACGAGCAGTACTTC. Amino acids: CASSYNAGTSGSSYEQYF.

V usage is TRBV24-1 and J usage is TRBJ1-5, with TRBD1 as a possible D gene (5 bases). Trimming shortened V by 10 bases and J by 5 bases, and 14 bases separated the two germline ends. This CDR3 comprises 13 residues. Germline CDR1 and CDR2: KGHDR and SFDVKD. CDR3 sequence: CATGAGGHQPQHF. As DNA, the CDR3 is TGTGCCACAGGGGCAGGTGGGCATCAGCCCCAGCATTTT.

The table lists this clone with a count of one. The gene calls are TRBV5-5 and TRBJ1-5; D remains ambiguous. The V and J ends lost 2 bases and 1 base respectively, with 10 bases between them. The CDR3 length is 15 residues. The germline V gene encodes CDR1 SGHKS and CDR2 YYEKEE (reference sequence). This CDR3 reads CASSLRVLSNQPQHF. CDR3 DNA sequence: TGTGCCAGCAGCTTAAGGGTTTTGAGCAATCAGCCCCAGCATTTT.

The rearrangement links TRBV7-2 to TRBJ1-2, with no clear D. Trimming took 1 base from V and 3 from J, leaving 12 bases between them. From germline, CDR1 is SGHTA and CDR2 FQGNSA. This CDR3 is built from 15 residues. The CDR3 DNA reads as TGTGCCAGCAGCTTAGGGCGGGTAATGCACTATGGCTACACCTTC. It specifies CASSLGRVMHYGYTF.

The chain joins TRBV27 to TRBJ2-3, with 11 bases identical to TRBD2. Germline V gene sequence: CDR1 MNHEY, CDR2 SMNVEV (reference sequence). This CDR3 is 16 amino acids long. After removal of 6 bases from V and 5 bases from J, the junction contained 10 bases not matched to a gene. CDR3 sequence reads: CASRPGLAGFRDTQYF. The DNA of the CDR3 is TGTGCCAGCAGACCCGGACTAGCGGGTTTTAGAGATACGCAGTATTTT.

The chain links TRBV5-1 to TRBJ2-3; 10 bases are shared with TRBD2. The V gene's germline CDR1 is SGHRS and CDR2 YFSETQ. The junction had 9 bases not matched to a gene; V was cut back by 3 bases and J by 5 bases. There are 16 residues in the CDR3. CDR3 residues: CASSYGGASGGDTQYF. The CDR3, as DNA: TGCGCCAGCAGCTATGGTGGGGCTAGCGGGGGAGATACGCAGTATTTT. The full variable domain, with the rest looked up from reference TRBV5-1 and TRBJ2-3, is KAGVTQTPRYLIKTRGQQVTLSCSPISGHRSVSWYQQTPGQGLQFLFEYFSETQRNKGNFPGRFSGRQFSNSRSEMNVSTLELGDSALYLCASSYGGASGGDTQYFGPGTRLTVL.

The chain carries TRBV11-3 and TRBJ2-1, with D perhaps TRBD2 (6 bases). Germline lookup yields CDR1 SGHNT and CDR2 YENEEA. The V and J ends lost 5 bases and 1 base respectively, with 12 bases between them. The CDR3 consists of 15 residues. The CDR3: CASSHGGKSYNEQFF. CDR3 nucleotide sequence: TGTGCCAGCAGCCACGGCGGGAAATCCTACAATGAGCAGTTCTTC.

This chain uses TRBV27 with TRBJ2-1; 12 positions match TRBD2. This CDR3 has 15 amino acids. CDR1 is MNHEY, CDR2 SMNVEV, per germline (reference sequence). After removal of 3 bases from V and 4 bases from J, the junction contained 1 base not matched to a gene. CDR3 DNA sequence: TGTGCCAGCAGTTTCGGGACTAGCGGGTACAATGAGCAGTTCTTC. This gives the protein CASSFGTSGYNEQFF.

In DNA, the CDR3 is TGTGCCAGTAGCCAGGGGAACACTGAAGCTTTCTTT. Encoded protein: CASSQGNTEAFF. This sequence joins TRBV19 and TRBJ1-1, with D possibly matching TRBD1 (5 bases). Germline CDR1 LNHDA, CDR2 SQIVND (reference sequence). The CDR3 runs 12 residues. Trimming removed 6 bases at V and 1 base at J, with 6 bases between.

The chain combines TRBV28 with TRBJ1-5; unclear D gene. Trimming shortened V by 5 bases and J by 4 bases, and 24 bases separated the two germline ends. CDR1 and CDR2 from the germline V gene are MDHEN and SYDVKM. This CDR3 spans 18 amino acids. This chain's CDR3 is CASSLPRVGTRGNQPQHF. Here the CDR3 DNA reads TGTGCCAGCAGTCTACCCCGGGTTGGAACGAGAGGTAATCAGCCCCAGCATTTT.

This clone came up once. The genes are TRBV9 and TRBJ1-1; D call uncertain. V lost 3 bases, J lost 1 base, and 13 bases lay in between. The CDR3 sequence is 15 residues long. Germline values: CDR1 SGDLS, CDR2 YYNGEE. CDR3 bases: TGTGCCAGCAGCGCCCGGGCCTCGGAGAACACTGAAGCTTTCTTT. This translates into CASSARASENTEAFF.

The chain is built from TRBV16 and TRBJ1-3; D is uncertain. The length of the CDR3 is 15 residues. Trimming took 0 bases from V and 2 from J, leaving 8 bases between them. Germline assignment: CDR1 KGHSY and CDR2 FQNENV. The CDR3 nucleotides read TGTGCCAGCAGCCAATCTGGGAAAGCTGGAAACACCATATATTTT. Its protein is CASSQSGKAGNTIYF.

The rearrangement uses TRBV29-1 and TRBJ2-7; D is possibly TRBD1 (6 bases). The V end was cut by 4 bases, the J end by 5 bases, with 12 bases between. Germline loops: CDR1 SQVTM, CDR2 ANQGSEA. This CDR3 is built from 12 residues. The CDR3 region is CSVGAGDHEQYF. As DNA, the CDR3 is TGCAGCGTTGGGGCAGGGGACCACGAGCAGTACTTC.

This chain uses TRBV28 with TRBJ2-7; D gene ambiguous. Germline lookup yields CDR1 MDHEN and CDR2 SYDVKM. CDR3 length: 14 residues. The V end was cut by 4 bases, the J end by 2 bases, with 12 bases between. The CDR3 protein is CASSWAPFPYEQYF. CDR3 nucleotide sequence: TGTGCCAGCAGTTGGGCCCCTTTCCCCTACGAGCAGTACTTC.

The chain has TRBV28 and TRBJ2-3, with unresolved D. Trimming cost V 3 bases and J 1 base, with 8 bases left between them. CDR1 MDHEN and CDR2 SYDVKM come from the germline V gene. The length of the CDR3 is 14 residues. In nucleotides, the CDR3 is TGTGCCAGCAGTTTCCCTTACGGCACAGATACGCAGTATTTT. Residues: CASSFPYGTDTQYF.

This sequence joins TRBV2 and TRBJ2-1, with 8 bases fitting TRBD2. Germline trimming cut 1 base from V and 0 bases from J; bases unmatched to any gene: 2. CDR1 and CDR2 (germline): SNHLY, FYNNEI. The CDR3 is 16 residues long. The CDR3 loop is CASSEESGSSYNEQFF. Written as DNA, the CDR3 is TGTGCCAGCAGTGAAGAAAGCGGGAGCTCCTACAATGAGCAGTTCTTC.

The chain employs TRBV5-1 and TRBJ2-7; D not certain. V shed 0 bases and J shed 2 bases, with 12 bases lying between them. The germline V gene has CDR1 SGHRS and CDR2 YFSETQ. CDR3 size: 15 residues. Here the CDR3 reads CASSLVPDHTYEQYF. In nucleotides, the CDR3 is TGCGCCAGCAGCTTGGTTCCAGATCATACCTACGAGCAGTACTTC.

The chain has TRBV5-4 and TRBJ1-1; the D is unclear. Trimming removed 3 bases from V and 5 bases from J, with 17 bases in between. Germline CDR1 is SGHNT and CDR2 is YYREEE (reference sequence). This CDR3 is built from 15 residues. The CDR3 DNA is TGTGCCAGCAGCTATTTCGAAAGGGTAAGGACTGAAGCTTTCTTT. It yields the protein CASSYFERVRTEAFF.

The chain uses TRBV5-6 and TRBJ2-2; no clear D. There are 12 residues in the CDR3. The V end lost 4 bases, the J end lost 2 bases, and 3 bases lay between the germline ends. CDR1 and CDR2 from the germline V gene are SGHDT and YYEEEE. CDR3: CASSKNTGELFF. The CDR3, as DNA: TGTGCCAGCAGCAAAAACACCGGGGAGCTGTTTTTT.

This chain links TRBV6-2 or TRBV6-3 with TRBJ1-5, with TRBD1 matching 9 bases. The CDR3 sequence is 19 residues long. Trimming cost V 0 bases and J 0 bases; bases outside gene matches: 9. From germline, CDR1 is MNHEY and CDR2 SVGEGT. The DNA of the CDR3 is TGTGCCAGCAGTTACTCACAGGGGGCGCGGGGTTATAGCAATCAGCCCCAGCATTTT. This encodes CASSYSQGARGYSNQPQHF.

This clone appeared a single time. This chain joins TRBV10-2 and TRBJ1-2; TRBD1 matches 10 bases. This CDR3 spans 17 amino acids. Trimming took 4 bases from V and 2 from J; bases not matched to a gene: 10. CDR1 and CDR2 (germline): WSHSY, SAAADI. DNA for the CDR3: TGCGCCAGCAGTGGGGGACAGGGGCAGAAAAAAAACTATGGCTACACCTTC. Amino acids: CASSGGQGQKKNYGYTF.

J is TRBJ2-7 and V is TRBV29-1; 7 bases fit TRBD1. CDR3 length: 14 residues. With 4 bases clipped from V and 2 bases from J, the junction kept 8 bases outside the gene matches. CDR1 is SQVTM and CDR2 is ANQGSEA in the germline V gene. CDR3 amino acids: CSVVFGTVTYEQYF. CDR3 DNA sequence: TGCAGCGTTGTTTTCGGGACAGTCACCTACGAGCAGTACTTC.

V usage is TRBV9 and J usage is TRBJ1-2; 8 nucleotides line up with TRBD1. Trimming took 3 bases from V and 5 from J; bases not matched to a gene: 18. Germline assignment: CDR1 SGDLS and CDR2 YYNGEE. This CDR3 spans 18 amino acids. The DNA for the CDR3 is TGTGCCAGCAGCGGGGGCATCCCAAAAGGACAGGGCAGTTATGGCTACACCTTC. Amino acids: CASSGGIPKGQGSYGYTF.

For the CDR3, the DNA is TGTGCCAGCAGTCATGAACTAGCGCTTGATGATGAGCAGTTCTTC. It specifies CASSHELALDDEQFF. The chain couples TRBV11-2 to TRBJ2-1; 7 bases match TRBD2. CDR1 and CDR2 from the germline V gene are SGHAT and FQNNGV. This CDR3 region has 15 residues. The junction had 13 bases not matched to a gene; V was cut back by 6 bases and J by 8 bases.

The chain joins TRBV28 to TRBJ1-1; a possible D gene is TRBD1 (5 bases). V was cut by 1 base and J by 7 bases, with 7 bases left in between. CDR3 length equals 12 residues. CDR1 and CDR2 from the germline V gene are MDHEN and SYDVKM. DNA of the CDR3: TGTGCCAGCAGTTTATCAGGGTTTGAAGCTTTCTTT. It yields the protein CASSLSGFEAFF.